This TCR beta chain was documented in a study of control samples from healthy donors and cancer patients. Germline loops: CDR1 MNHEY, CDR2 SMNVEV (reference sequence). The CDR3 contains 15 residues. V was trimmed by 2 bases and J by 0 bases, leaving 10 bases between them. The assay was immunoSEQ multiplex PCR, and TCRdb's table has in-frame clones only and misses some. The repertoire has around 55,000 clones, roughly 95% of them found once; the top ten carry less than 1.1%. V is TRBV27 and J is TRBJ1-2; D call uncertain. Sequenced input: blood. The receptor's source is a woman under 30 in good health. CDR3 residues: CASSLQGLANYGYTF. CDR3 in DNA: TGTGCCAGCAGTTTACAAGGGTTAGCTAACTATGGCTACACCTTC.